This T cell receptor (beta chain) was found in a study of blood T cell repertoires in COVID-19. The CDR3 is 15 amino acids. V was cut by 5 bases and J by 4 bases, with 12 bases left in between. In germline, CDR1 is MNHEY, CDR2 SVGAGI. Some clones are missing from TCRdb's copy, which holds only in-frame ones; the method was immunoSEQ multiplex PCR. The data show some 200,000 clones, with roughly 90% seen just once and approximately 2.8% held by the top ten. The TCR was taken from a woman in her forties or fifties in a cohort exposed to, infected with or recovered from COVID-19 (not recorded which). The J gene is TRBJ1-6, the V gene TRBV6-5; D is uncertain. Sequenced: PBMCs or T cells enriched from blood (not recorded which). The CDR3 is CASSKRGGYNSPLHF. For the CDR3, the DNA is TGTGCCAGCAGTAAACGGGGAGGATATAATTCACCCCTCCACTTT.